These 5 T cell receptor beta chains were sequenced from one sample in a study of control samples from healthy donors and cancer patients. Profiling relied on immunoSEQ multiplex PCR, and the TCRdb table lists in-frame clones only, not all of them. The sample gives some 250,000 clones, roughly 80% of which show up once; roughly 14% is in the top ten. The sample was PBMCs. Receptors were obtained from a woman aged 55-69 years with lung cancer.

The table lists this clone with a count of one. The V call is TRBV7-9, the J call TRBJ2-5; unclear D gene. The CDR3 extends over 14 amino acids. Trimming removed 2 bases from V and 5 bases from J, with 12 bases in between. From germline, CDR1 is SEHNR and CDR2 FQNEAQ (reference sequence). The CDR3 region has the DNA TGTGCCAGCAGCTTATCTCGCCTGGTGGAGACCCAGTACTTC. Translating it yields CASSLSRLVETQYF.

This clone was seen at least ten times. The chain carries TRBV2 and TRBJ2-7; D is tentatively TRBD1 or TRBD2 (5 bases each). In germline, CDR1 is SNHLY, CDR2 FYNNEI. The CDR3 covers 12 residues. The V end was cut by 7 bases, the J end by 2 bases, with 9 bases between. CDR3 sequence: CASTEGPYEQYF. DNA of the CDR3: TGTGCCAGCACCGAGGGGCCCTACGAGCAGTACTTC. Looking up the rest from reference TRBV2 and TRBJ2-7 gives the full variable domain: EPEVTQTPSHQVTQMGQEVILRCVPISNHLYFYWYRQILGQKVEFLVSFYNNEISEKSEIFDDQFSVERPDGSNFTLKIRSTKLEDSAMYFCASTEGPYEQYFGPGTRLTVT.

The rearrangement uses TRBV5-1 and TRBJ1-2; D might be TRBD1 (5 bases). V dropped 4 bases and J dropped 4 bases, with 17 bases sitting between them. CDR1 is SGHRS, CDR2 YFSETQ, per germline. CDR3 length: 15 amino acids. CDR3 region: CASSPLEGRVYGYTF. The CDR3 DNA is TGCGCCAGCAGCCCCTTGGAGGGCAGGGTCTATGGCTACACCTTC.

The genes are TRBV29-1 and TRBJ1-2; D unresolved. The CDR3 is 16 residues long. Between the trimmed V and J ends, which lost 6 bases and 7 bases, there was a span of 27 bases. Germline V lookup: CDR1 SQVTM, CDR2 ANQGSEA. Here the CDR3 DNA reads TGCAGCGTCGGGATATATGCAATGGGGAATAAAGGTGGCTACACCTTC. Protein: CSVGIYAMGNKGGYTF.

This chain links TRBV6-5 with TRBJ1-2; TRBD1 agrees at 11 bases. Germline V gene lookup returns CDR1 MNHEY and CDR2 SVGAGI. Losses at the gene ends were 5 bases for V and 3 bases for J; bases not matched to a gene: 2. CDR3 size: 14 residues. CDR3 bases: TGTGCCAGCAGTCGGGACAGGGGGTACTATGGCTACACCTTC. It yields the protein CASSRDRGYYGYTF.